This entry lists 20 T cell receptor beta chains sequenced from one sample in a study of T cells in Graves' hyperthyroidism and ophthalmopathy. Authors of the study amplified TCR beta CDR3 regions from RNA transcripts. HTBI primers were employed in a first-round RT-PCR of the TCR CDR3. TCRdb redid the calling of the multiplex PCR reads with MiXCR, one entry per CDR3 protein. The sample shows 600,000 to 700,000 distinct CDR3 sequences, 40% to 55% of them seen only once. The specimen sequenced was peripheral blood or thyroid tissue (not recorded which). These receptors came from an adult man with Graves' disease, either hyperthyroidism or ophthalmopathy (not recorded which).

Many counts were recorded for this clonotype. The genes are TRBV29-1 and TRBJ1-4, with D possibly matching TRBD1 (6 bases). The CDR3 covers 13 residues. Germline V gene data show CDR1 as SQVTM and CDR2 as ANQGSEA. The V and J ends lost 7 bases and 8 bases respectively, with 17 bases between them. CDR3 sequence reads: CSASTGVLEKLFF. The CDR3 DNA is TGCAGCGCTTCGACAGGCGTTCTAGAAAAACTGTTTTTT.

This clonotype appeared many times. This chain connects TRBV2 to TRBJ2-2; D may correspond to TRBD1 or TRBD2 (5 bases each). V was clipped by 5 bases and J by 6 bases, with 16 bases between them. Germline values: CDR1 SNHLY, CDR2 FYNNEI. The CDR3 loop spans 15 amino acids. Here the CDR3 reads CASSPSRGRAGELFF. For the CDR3, the DNA is TGTGCCAGCAGTCCGAGTAGGGGACGGGCCGGGGAGCTGTTTTTT.

This clonotype was seen only a few times. This CDR3 is CASSAAPGGGEKLFF. CDR3 sequence (DNA): TGTGCCAGCAGCGCGGCCCCGGGGGGAGGCGAAAAACTGTTTTTT. The chain is built from TRBV9 and TRBJ1-4; D possibly corresponds to TRBD1 (5 bases). CDR3 length equals 15 residues. Germline CDR1 and CDR2: SGDLS and YYNGEE. V was clipped by 3 bases and J by 8 bases, with 17 bases between them.

V and J are TRBV20-1 and TRBJ1-1; 8 bases are shared with TRBD1. The CDR3 length is 16 residues. Trimming took 0 bases from V and 4 from J; bases not matched to a gene: 10. CDR1 DFQATT and CDR2 SNEGSKA come from the germline V gene (reference sequence). CDR3 sequence (DNA): TGCAGTGCTAGAGATCTTATGACAGGGGATAGCACTGAAGCTTTCTTT. Translating gives CSARDLMTGDSTEAFF.

This clonotype was counted only a few times. The chain couples TRBV12-3 or TRBV12-4 to TRBJ1-2, with D perhaps matching TRBD1 (5 bases). Trimming took 5 bases from V and 13 from J, leaving 17 bases between them. The CDR3 covers 12 residues. Written as DNA, the CDR3 is TGTGCCAGCAGTAACGGGACGCCTGCTAGCACCTTC. It yields the protein CASSNGTPASTF.

This clonotype was counted only a few times. The rearrangement uses TRBV6-5 and TRBJ2-7; D is unclear. The length of the CDR3 is 14 residues. The germline V and J ends were trimmed by 5 bases and 3 bases, with 14 bases remaining between them. Per the germline V gene, CDR1 is MNHEY and CDR2 is SVGAGI. In DNA, the CDR3 is TGTGCCAGCAGTGAAGGCCCCGGTGGCTACGAGCAGTACTTC. It codes for CASSEGPGGYEQYF.

This chain joins TRBV25-1 and TRBJ2-7; TRBD1 is a possible D gene (5 bases). This CDR3 spans 12 amino acids. Looked up from germline, CDR1 is MGHDK and CDR2 is SYGVNS. V was clipped by 6 bases and J by 3 bases, with 9 bases between them. CDR3 region: CASRSTGYEQYF. As DNA, the CDR3 is TGTGCCAGCAGATCCACAGGCTACGAGCAGTACTTC.

The chain has TRBV20-1 and TRBJ1-6, with D possibly being TRBD1 (6 bases). Trimming took off 6 bases at V and 0 bases at J, with 15 bases between the two ends. The CDR3 spans 16 residues. The germline V gene encodes CDR1 DFQATT and CDR2 SNEGSKA (reference sequence). DNA of the CDR3: TGCAGTGCCATTGGTACAGGGCTCTCCTATAATTCACCCCTCCACTTT. Its protein is CSAIGTGLSYNSPLHF.

The V call is TRBV6-1, the J call TRBJ1-1; D is uncertain. This CDR3 region has 13 residues. V was pared by 7 bases and J by 8 bases, with 17 bases between. Germline V gene sequence: CDR1 MNHNS, CDR2 SASEGT. As DNA, the CDR3 is TGTGCCAGCATGGGAGGAGGGTATGCCGAAGCTTTCTTT. Amino acid sequence: CASMGGGYAEAFF.

Worth noting for this clonotype: This may be a read error, as it is one base from a much larger clone. The chain combines TRBV7-2 with TRBJ1-1, with a possible D match to TRBD1 (5 bases). This CDR3 comprises 15 residues. The V gene's germline CDR1 is SGHTA and CDR2 FQGNSA. V lost 1 base to trimming and J lost 4 bases, with 13 bases between them. CDR3 amino acids: CASSLGLGESTEAFF. DNA for the CDR3: TGTGCCAGCAGCTTAGGATTGGGGGAGAGCACTGAAGCTTTCTTT.

This clonotype came up a few times. The rearrangement uses TRBV29-1 and TRBJ1-1, with 7 bases aligning to TRBD1. V lost 3 bases and J lost 1; bases outside the gene matches: 2. The CDR3 covers 13 residues. Germline CDR1 SQVTM, CDR2 ANQGSEA. For the CDR3, the DNA is TGCAGCGTTGAGAGACAGGGGAACACTGAAGCTTTCTTT. Translating it yields CSVERQGNTEAFF.

This clonotype has more than one count but fewer than ten. V and J are TRBV6-5 and TRBJ2-7; 10 nucleotides agree with TRBD1. V was pared by 0 bases and J by 3 bases, with 8 bases of the junction left unmatched. This CDR3 spans 17 amino acids. In germline, CDR1 is MNHEY, CDR2 SVGAGI. CDR3 region: CASSYSSGTGAIYEQYF. The CDR3 DNA reads TGTGCCAGCAGTTACTCTTCCGGGACAGGGGCCATCTACGAGCAGTACTTC.

The table lists this clonotype with a few counts. The genes are TRBV2 and TRBJ1-5; TRBD1 is a possible D gene (5 bases). Trimming left V 2 bases short and J 9 bases short, with 14 bases between. The CDR3 is made up of 14 amino acids. Germline assignment: CDR1 SNHLY and CDR2 FYNNEI. The CDR3 DNA reads as TGTGCCAGCAGTGAATTGCAGGGCTGGAGGCCCCAGCATTTT. Its translation: CASSELQGWRPQHF.

This clonotype occurred a few times. This sequence joins TRBV19 and TRBJ1-5; 9 nucleotides agree with TRBD1. Trimming removed 4 bases from V and 4 bases from J; junction bases left unmatched: 8. Germline V lookup: CDR1 LNHDA, CDR2 SQIVND (reference sequence). The CDR3 runs 16 residues. CDR3 loop: CASSRIQGARNQPQHF. As DNA, the CDR3 is TGTGCCAGTAGTAGGATACAGGGGGCGAGGAATCAGCCCCAGCATTTT.

V is TRBV29-1 and J is TRBJ1-1, with D hard to call. Germline CDR1 and CDR2: SQVTM and ANQGSEA. CDR3 length equals 12 residues. V lost 4 bases and J lost 4, with 10 bases in between. The CDR3, as DNA: TGCAGCGTTGCCAAGGGCCGCACTGAAGCTTTCTTT. Translating gives CSVAKGRTEAFF.

This chain joins TRBV15 and TRBJ1-5; D uncertain. Germline V gene lookup returns CDR1 LNHNV and CDR2 YYDKDF (reference sequence). The CDR3 consists of 15 residues. Trimming shortened V by 3 bases and J by 9 bases, and 18 bases separated the two germline ends. CDR3: CATSSEEAPSRPQHF. The DNA of the CDR3 is TGTGCCACCAGCAGTGAAGAGGCACCCTCGAGGCCCCAGCATTTT.

With respect to this clonotype: One base away lies a much larger clone, so this may be a sequencing read error. The J gene is TRBJ1-2, the V gene TRBV2; possible D gene TRBD1, 6 bases. This CDR3 contains 14 residues. Germline CDR1 reads SNHLY; CDR2 reads FYNNEI. The DNA of the CDR3 is TGTGCCAGCAGTGAGAGGGGGGCCAACTATGGCCACACCTTC. Protein product: CASSERGANYGHTF.

The chain carries TRBV5-1 and TRBJ1-5; no definite D call. This CDR3 has 15 residues. Trimming stripped 4 bases from V and 5 bases from J, with 16 bases between. The V gene's germline CDR1 is SGHRS and CDR2 YFSETQ. The CDR3 reads CASSLHGSLDQPQHF. The DNA of the CDR3 is TGCGCCAGCAGCCTGCACGGGTCGCTGGATCAGCCCCAGCATTTT.

Of note for this clonotype: The junction departs from the called germline gene at one end, perhaps through a read error. The gene calls are TRBV10-3 and TRBJ1-6; no clear D. Germline V gene lookup returns CDR1 ENHRY and CDR2 SYGVKD. The CDR3 runs to 12 residues. The chain's CDR3 is CASSLIGSALHF. The CDR3 DNA sequence: TGTGCCAGCAGTTTAATCGGGTCGGCCCTCCACTTT.

This clonotype came up a few times. This chain links TRBV7-9 with TRBJ1-5, with D uncertain. CDR3 length: 13 amino acids. Per germline, CDR1 SEHNR and CDR2 FQNEAQ (reference sequence). CDR3 in amino acids: CATQRVGSQPQHF. CDR3 bases: TGTGCTACGCAACGAGTAGGTTCCCAGCCCCAGCATTTT. The complete variable domain, with remaining parts taken from reference TRBV7-9 and TRBJ1-5, reads DTGVSQNPRHKITKRGQNVTFRCDPISEHNRLYWYRQTLGQGPEFLTYFQNEAQLEKSRLLSDRFSAERPKGSFSTLEIQRTEQGDSAMYLCATQRVGSQPQHFGDGTRLSIL.